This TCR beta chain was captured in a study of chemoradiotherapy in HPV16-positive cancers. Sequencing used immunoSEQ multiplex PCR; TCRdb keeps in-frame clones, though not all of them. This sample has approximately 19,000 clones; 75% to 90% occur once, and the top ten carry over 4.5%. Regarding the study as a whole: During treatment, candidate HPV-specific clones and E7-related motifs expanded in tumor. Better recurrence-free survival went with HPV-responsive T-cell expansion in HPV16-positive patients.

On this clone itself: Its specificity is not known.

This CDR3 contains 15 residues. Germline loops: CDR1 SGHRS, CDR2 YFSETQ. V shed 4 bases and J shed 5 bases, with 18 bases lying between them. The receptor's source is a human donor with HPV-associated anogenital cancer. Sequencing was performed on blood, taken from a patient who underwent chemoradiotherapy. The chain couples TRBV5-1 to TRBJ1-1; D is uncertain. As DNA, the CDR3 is TGCGCCAGCAGCCCCGGGTTAAGTACGAGGACTGAAGCTTTCTTT. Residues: CASSPGLSTRTEAFF.